This is a list of T cell receptor beta chains from one sample in a study of tissue T cells after allogeneic stem cell transplantation. Profiling relied on immunoSEQ multiplex PCR, and the TCRdb table lists in-frame clones only, not all of them. The sample consists of roughly 10,000 clones, about three fifths of them appearing once. The source material was tissue from the jejunum, sampled at autopsy. Receptors were obtained from a woman aged 18-49 years with breast cancer. Both conserved end residues are part of each CDR3. The order of the fields is D gene, J gene, clone size, V gene, CDR3 DNA, CDR3 protein. The D gene is left open where the match is weak. Size is stated for part of the rows, as once, few or many counts, or as a class when the clone is expanded.

>-|TRBJ1-5|-|TRBV4-3
TGCGCCAGCAGCCAAGATGGGGGCAGTCCGCATTTT
CASSQDGGSPHF
>-|TRBJ2-7|-|TRBV10-3
TGTGCCATCGCTATTATCCGTCCGCGATACGAGCAGTACTTC
CAIAIIRPRYEQYF
>-|TRBJ1-1|-|TRBV7-9
TGTGCCAGCAGCTTAGCCGGACGGGGCTTCGGCGCCACTGAAGCTTTCTTT
CASSLAGRGFGATEAFF
>-|TRBJ2-2|-|TRBV5-6
TGTGCCAGCAGCTCCAGGAACACCGGGGAGCTGTTTTTT
CASSSRNTGELFF
>TRBD2|TRBJ2-4|-|TRBV6-5
TGTGCCAGCAGTTCCCAAGCGGGAGTGGCCAACATTCAGTACTTC
CASSSQAGVANIQYF
>-|TRBJ2-2|-|TRBV18
TGTGCCAGCTCAGGGGCGACGAACACCGGGGAGCTGTTTTTT
CASSGATNTGELFF
>TRBD2|TRBJ2-7|-|TRBV3-1/TRBV3-2
TGTGCCAGCAGCCAAGGGACTAGCGGAAACTACGAGCAGTACTTC
CASSQGTSGNYEQYF
>-|TRBJ2-1|medium-sized|TRBV24-1
TGTGCCACCAGTGATTTGGTGGTTAGGGGAGGGGGAGGCTCCTACAATGAGCAGTTCTTC
CATSDLVVRGGGGSYNEQFF
>-|TRBJ1-1|-|TRBV3-1/TRBV3-2
TGTGCCAGCAGCCCATTGGGAGGGAAGGGCACTGAAGCTTTCTTT
CASSPLGGKGTEAFF
>-|TRBJ2-7|-|TRBV11-2
TGTGCCAGCAGCTTAGCGTGGTCTACCGTCTACGAGCAGTACTTC
CASSLAWSTVYEQYF
>TRBD1|TRBJ1-4|-|TRBV3-1/TRBV3-2
TGTGCCAGCAGCGTTCCGGGACAGGGGGATGAAAAACTGTTTTTT
CASSVPGQGDEKLFF
>-|TRBJ1-1|-|TRBV10-3
TGTGCCATCAGTGAGTCGCCCGGACATTACATGAACACTGAAGCTTTCTTT
CAISESPGHYMNTEAFF
>TRBD2|TRBJ2-5|-|TRBV2
TGTGCCAGCATTGTCTCAACGGGGTCGGGGGGGTCCCAGTACTTC
CASIVSTGSGGSQYF
>TRBD1|TRBJ2-1|-|TRBV6-2/TRBV6-3
TGTGCCAGCAGCCGAACAGGGGCGAGCTCCTACAATGAGCAGTTCTTC
CASSRTGASSYNEQFF
>-|TRBJ2-2|-|TRBV7-3
TGTGCCAGCAGCAAGACGACTGGCGGATCCGTAACCGGGGAGCTGTTTTTT
CASSKTTGGSVTGELFF
>-|TRBJ2-5|-|TRBV5-1
TGCGCCAGCAGCTTGGCCAAGAGGTTATCTAAAGAGACCCAGTACTTC
CASSLAKRLSKETQYF
>-|TRBJ2-2|-|TRBV23-1
TGCGCCAGCAGTCAATCGAACGGAGTTGAGGCCGCGAACACCGGGGAGCTGTTTTTT
CASSQSNGVEAANTGELFF
>-|TRBJ2-5|medium-sized|TRBV6-6
TGTGCCAGCAGTTACTCGTGGCGGACCTTGGGGGAGACCCAGTACTTC
CASSYSWRTLGETQYF
>-|TRBJ2-7|few|TRBV5-1
TGCGCCAGCAGCTTGTTAACCGGGAGCGACGAGCAGTACTTC
CASSLLTGSDEQYF
>-|TRBJ1-5|-|TRBV5-1
TGCGCCAGCAGCTTGGAGCCACATAGCAATCAGCCCCAGCATTTT
CASSLEPHSNQPQHF
>-|TRBJ1-1|few|TRBV15
TGTGCCACCAGCAGACCCGTGGAGGACACTGAAGCTTTCTTT
CATSRPVEDTEAFF
>-|TRBJ2-1|-|TRBV12-3/TRBV12-4
TGTGCCAGCAGAAAGGACAACTACAATGAGCAGTTCTTC
CASRKDNYNEQFF
>TRBD1|TRBJ2-7|-|TRBV5-4
TGTGCCAGCAGCTACCACCGGGACAGGGCAAACGAGCAGTACTTC
CASSYHRDRANEQYF
>TRBD1|TRBJ2-1|-|TRBV5-1
TGCGCCAGCAGCTGGACAGGGAACAATGAGCAGTTCTTC
CASSWTGNNEQFF
>-|TRBJ1-4|once|TRBV19
TGTGCCAGTAGTCCTAGGGCAGGTACAACTAATGAAAAACTGTTTTTT
CASSPRAGTTNEKLFF
>-|TRBJ1-5|few|TRBV7-2
TGTGCCAGCAGCTTATTCAGGGTTGGGAATCAGCCCCAGCATTTT
CASSLFRVGNQPQHF
>-|TRBJ2-7|-|TRBV4-3
TGCGCCAGCAGCCCTACCTCTGGTAGGGACTACGAGCAGTACTTC
CASSPTSGRDYEQYF
>-|TRBJ2-7|-|TRBV27
TGTGCCAGCAGTCCACCCGGCTCCTACGAGCAGTACTTC
CASSPPGSYEQYF
>-|TRBJ1-3|-|TRBV4-3
TGCGCCAGCAGCCAAGACCATACAGGGCAAGGAAACACCATATATTTT
CASSQDHTGQGNTIYF
>TRBD1|TRBJ2-3|medium-sized|TRBV5-4
TGTGCCAGCAGCGTGGACAGGGGGAGAGATACGCAGTATTTT
CASSVDRGRDTQYF
>-|TRBJ2-5|few|TRBV9
TGTGCCAGCAGCGTCGACTACCTCTCCCGGGAGACCCAGTACTTC
CASSVDYLSRETQYF
>TRBD1|TRBJ2-7|few|TRBV6-5
TGTGCCAGCAGTCGAGACAGGGTTCCCTCCTACGAGCAGTACTTC
CASSRDRVPSYEQYF
>TRBD2|TRBJ2-7|-|TRBV2
TGTGCCAGCAGTCGGACTAGCGGGAGCTACGAGCAGTACTTC
CASSRTSGSYEQYF
>-|TRBJ2-5|-|TRBV7-2
TGTGCCAGCAGCTATCTAGGGGCAGAGACCCAGTACTTC
CASSYLGAETQYF
>-|TRBJ2-2|-|TRBV5-1
TGCGCCAGCAGCTTGCAGCCGGGTGCCCTGAACACCGGGGAGCTGTTTTTT
CASSLQPGALNTGELFF
>-|TRBJ2-2|-|TRBV5-1
TGCGCCAGCAGCTTGGAACCAGGCCCCACCGGGGAGCTGTTTTTT
CASSLEPGPTGELFF
>-|TRBJ1-1|-|TRBV11-1
TGTGCCAGCAGCTTAGGAAGGGGCCCTACTGAAGCTTTCTTT
CASSLGRGPTEAFF
>-|TRBJ1-2|-|TRBV28
TGTGCCAGCAGTTTTTCAGGGGAAGGCTATGGCTACACCTTC
CASSFSGEGYGYTF
>-|TRBJ1-4|-|TRBV6-6
TGTGCCAGCCGGAGAGTGGGGGGACGAAGTGAAAAACTGTTTTTT
CASRRVGGRSEKLFF
>TRBD2|TRBJ2-3|-|TRBV29-1
TGCAGCGCTAATCGGGGGGATAGGATTTGGAATACGCAGTATTTT
CSANRGDRIWNTQYF
>TRBD1|TRBJ2-7|-|TRBV12-5
TGTGCTAGTGGAAAAGACAGGGGATACGAGCAGTACTTC
CASGKDRGYEQYF
>TRBD2|TRBJ2-7|-|TRBV6-5
TGTGCCAGCAGTTACGGGCTAGCGGGAGATCCCAACGAGCAGTACTTC
CASSYGLAGDPNEQYF